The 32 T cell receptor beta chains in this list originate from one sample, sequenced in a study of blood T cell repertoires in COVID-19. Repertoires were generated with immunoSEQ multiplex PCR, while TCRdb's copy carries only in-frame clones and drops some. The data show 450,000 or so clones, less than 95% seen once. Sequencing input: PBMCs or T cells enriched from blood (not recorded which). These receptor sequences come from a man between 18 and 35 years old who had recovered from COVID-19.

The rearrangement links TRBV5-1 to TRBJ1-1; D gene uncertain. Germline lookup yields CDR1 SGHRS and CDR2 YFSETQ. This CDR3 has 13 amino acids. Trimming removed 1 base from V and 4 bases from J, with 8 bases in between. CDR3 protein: CASSLLSGTEAFF. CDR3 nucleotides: TGCGCCAGCAGCTTGCTCTCGGGCACTGAAGCTTTCTTT.

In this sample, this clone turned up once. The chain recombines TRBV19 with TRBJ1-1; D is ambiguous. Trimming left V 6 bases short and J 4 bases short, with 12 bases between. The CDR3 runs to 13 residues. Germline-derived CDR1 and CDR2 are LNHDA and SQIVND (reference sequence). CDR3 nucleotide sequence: TGTGCCAGTAGAGCAGCAGGCCTCACTGAAGCTTTCTTT. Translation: CASRAAGLTEAFF.

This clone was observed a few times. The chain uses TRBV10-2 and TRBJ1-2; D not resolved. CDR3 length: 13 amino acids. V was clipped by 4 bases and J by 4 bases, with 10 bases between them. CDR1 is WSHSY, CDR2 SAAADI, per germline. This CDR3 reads CASSGAAGYGYTF. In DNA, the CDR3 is TGCGCCAGCAGTGGGGCAGCTGGCTATGGCTACACCTTC.

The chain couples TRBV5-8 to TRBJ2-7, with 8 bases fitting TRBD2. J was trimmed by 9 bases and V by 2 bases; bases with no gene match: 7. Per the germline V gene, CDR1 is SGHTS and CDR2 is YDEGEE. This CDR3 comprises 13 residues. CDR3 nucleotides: TGTGCCAGCAGCTTCGGGACTAGTTCAGCGCAGTACTTC. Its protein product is CASSFGTSSAQYF.

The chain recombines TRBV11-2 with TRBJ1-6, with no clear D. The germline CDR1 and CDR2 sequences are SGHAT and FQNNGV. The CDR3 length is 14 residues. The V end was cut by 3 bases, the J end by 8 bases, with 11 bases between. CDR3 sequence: CASSFLGNHSPLHF. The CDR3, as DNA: TGTGCCAGCAGCTTTTTGGGCAATCATTCACCCCTCCACTTT. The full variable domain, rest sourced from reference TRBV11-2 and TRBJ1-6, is EAGVAQSPRYKIIEKRQSVAFWCNPISGHATLYWYQQILGQGPKLLIQFQNNGVVDDSQLPKDRFSAERLKGVDSTLKIQPAKLEDSAVYLCASSFLGNHSPLHFGNGTRLTVT.

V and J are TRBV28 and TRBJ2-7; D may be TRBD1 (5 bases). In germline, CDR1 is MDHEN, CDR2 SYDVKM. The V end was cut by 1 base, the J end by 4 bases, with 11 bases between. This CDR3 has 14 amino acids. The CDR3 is CASSLSGQGYEQYF. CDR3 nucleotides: TGTGCCAGCAGTTTATCCGGTCAGGGATACGAGCAGTACTTC.

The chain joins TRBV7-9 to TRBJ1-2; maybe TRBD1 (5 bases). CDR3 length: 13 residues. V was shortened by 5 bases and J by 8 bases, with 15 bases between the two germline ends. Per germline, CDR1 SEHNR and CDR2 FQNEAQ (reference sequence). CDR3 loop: CASSPGGVDGYTF. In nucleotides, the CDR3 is TGTGCCAGCAGCCCGGGGGGGGTGGACGGCTACACCTTC.

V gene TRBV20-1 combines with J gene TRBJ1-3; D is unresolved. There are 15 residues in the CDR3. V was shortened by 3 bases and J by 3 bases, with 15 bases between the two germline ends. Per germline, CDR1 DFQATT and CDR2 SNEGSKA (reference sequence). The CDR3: CSASTQRLGGNTIYF. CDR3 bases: TGCAGTGCTAGTACCCAGAGGTTGGGTGGAAACACCATATATTTT.

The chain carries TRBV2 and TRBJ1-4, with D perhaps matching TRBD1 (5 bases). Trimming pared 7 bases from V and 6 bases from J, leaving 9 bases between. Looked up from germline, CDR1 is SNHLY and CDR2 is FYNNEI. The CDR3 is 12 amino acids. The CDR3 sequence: CASTGGDEKLFF. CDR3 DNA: TGTGCCAGCACGGGGGGGGATGAAAAACTGTTTTTT.

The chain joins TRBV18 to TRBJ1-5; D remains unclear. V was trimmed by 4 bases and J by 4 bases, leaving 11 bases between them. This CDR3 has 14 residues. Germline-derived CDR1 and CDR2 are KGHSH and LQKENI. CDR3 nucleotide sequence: TGTGCCAGCTCACGATCGACCGGGAATCAGCCCCAGCATTTT. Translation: CASSRSTGNQPQHF.

DNA for the CDR3: TGTGCCACCAAAACTCGGACAGGGCGGACTGAAGCTTTCTTT. Translated, it gives CATKTRTGRTEAFF. The chain uses TRBV21-1 and TRBJ1-1; TRBD1, as called in the table, went unchecked against the DNA. TRBV21-1 is a recognized pseudogene. This CDR3 is 14 amino acids long.

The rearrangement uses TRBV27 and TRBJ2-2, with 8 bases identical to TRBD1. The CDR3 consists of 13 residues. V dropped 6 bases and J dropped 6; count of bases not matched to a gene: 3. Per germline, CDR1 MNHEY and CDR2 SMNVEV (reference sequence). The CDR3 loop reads CASRAGGSGELFF. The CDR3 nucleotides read TGTGCCAGCAGGGCAGGGGGCTCCGGGGAGCTGTTTTTT.

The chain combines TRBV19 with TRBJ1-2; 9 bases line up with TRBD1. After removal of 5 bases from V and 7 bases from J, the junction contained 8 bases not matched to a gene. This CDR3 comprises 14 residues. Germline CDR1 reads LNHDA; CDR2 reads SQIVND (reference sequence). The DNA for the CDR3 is TGTGCCAGTAGTCTACAGGGGGCGTGGTTTGGCTACACCTTC. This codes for CASSLQGAWFGYTF.

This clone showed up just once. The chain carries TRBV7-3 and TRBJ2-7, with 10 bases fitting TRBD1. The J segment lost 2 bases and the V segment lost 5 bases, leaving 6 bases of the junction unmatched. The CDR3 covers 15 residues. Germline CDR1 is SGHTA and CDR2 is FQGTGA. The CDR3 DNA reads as TGTGCCAGCAGCCCAACCGGGACAGGGGCCTACGAGCAGTACTTC. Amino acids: CASSPTGTGAYEQYF.

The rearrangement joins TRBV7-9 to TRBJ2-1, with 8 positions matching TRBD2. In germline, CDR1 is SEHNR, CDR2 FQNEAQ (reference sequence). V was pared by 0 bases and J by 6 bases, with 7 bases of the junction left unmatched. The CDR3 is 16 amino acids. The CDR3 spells CASSLAWTSLPNEQFF. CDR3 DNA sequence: TGTGCCAGCAGCTTAGCCTGGACTAGCTTACCCAATGAGCAGTTCTTC. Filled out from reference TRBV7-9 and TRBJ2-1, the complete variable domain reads DTGVSQNPRHKITKRGQNVTFRCDPISEHNRLYWYRQTLGQGPEFLTYFQNEAQLEKSRLLSDRFSAERPKGSFSTLEIQRTEQGDSAMYLCASSLAWTSLPNEQFFGPGTRLTVL.

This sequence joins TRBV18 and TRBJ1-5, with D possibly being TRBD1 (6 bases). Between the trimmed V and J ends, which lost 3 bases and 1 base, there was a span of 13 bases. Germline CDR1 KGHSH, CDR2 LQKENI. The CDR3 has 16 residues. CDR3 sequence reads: CASSPGGPRSNQPQHF. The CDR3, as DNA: TGTGCCAGCTCACCGGGGGGGCCGAGAAGCAATCAGCCCCAGCATTTT.

The CDR3 nucleotides are TGCGCCAGCAGCTTGTCGTTACTAAGGGGAACCTACGAGCAGTACTTC. It is translated as CASSLSLLRGTYEQYF. The J gene is TRBJ2-7, the V gene TRBV5-1; D perhaps matches TRBD1 (5 bases). This CDR3 is built from 16 residues. The V end lost 1 base, the J end lost 2 bases, and 16 bases lay between the germline ends. Looked up from germline, CDR1 is SGHRS and CDR2 is YFSETQ. Looking up the rest from reference TRBV5-1 and TRBJ2-7 gives the full variable domain: KAGVTQTPRYLIKTRGQQVTLSCSPISGHRSVSWYQQTPGQGLQFLFEYFSETQRNKGNFPGRFSGRQFSNSRSEMNVSTLELGDSALYLCASSLSLLRGTYEQYFGPGTRLTVT.

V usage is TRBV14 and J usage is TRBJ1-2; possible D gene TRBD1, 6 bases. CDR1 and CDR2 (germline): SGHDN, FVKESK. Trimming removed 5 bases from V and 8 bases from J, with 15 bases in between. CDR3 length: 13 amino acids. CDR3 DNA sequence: TGTGCCAGCAGCTTCAGGGGCGCTCGAGGCTACACCTTC. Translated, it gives CASSFRGARGYTF.

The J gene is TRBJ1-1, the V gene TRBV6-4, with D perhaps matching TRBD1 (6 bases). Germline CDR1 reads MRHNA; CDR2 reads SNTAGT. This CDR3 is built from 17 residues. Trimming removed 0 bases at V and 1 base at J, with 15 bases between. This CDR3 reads CASSDSRTDRQNTEAFF. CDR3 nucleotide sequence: TGTGCCAGCAGTGACTCGAGAACGGACAGACAGAACACTGAAGCTTTCTTT.

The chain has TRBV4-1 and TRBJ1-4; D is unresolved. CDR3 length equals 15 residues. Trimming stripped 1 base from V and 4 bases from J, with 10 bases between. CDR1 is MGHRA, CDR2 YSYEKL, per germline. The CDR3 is CASSQGYGINEKLFF. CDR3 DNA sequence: TGCGCCAGCAGCCAAGGTTACGGTATTAATGAAAAACTGTTTTTT.

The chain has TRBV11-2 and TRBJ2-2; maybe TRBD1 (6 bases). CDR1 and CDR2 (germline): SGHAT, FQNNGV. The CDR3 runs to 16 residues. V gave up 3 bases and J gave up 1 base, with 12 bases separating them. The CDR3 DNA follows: TGTGCCAGCAGCTTTTTCCGAGGGGGGAACACCGGGGAGCTGTTTTTT. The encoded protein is CASSFFRGGNTGELFF.

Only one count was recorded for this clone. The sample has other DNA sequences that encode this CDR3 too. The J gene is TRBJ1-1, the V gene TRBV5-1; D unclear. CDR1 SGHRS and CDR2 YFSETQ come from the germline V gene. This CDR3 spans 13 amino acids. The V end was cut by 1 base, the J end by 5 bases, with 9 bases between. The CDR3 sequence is CASSLSRGTEAFF. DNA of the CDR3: TGCGCCAGCAGCTTGAGTAGAGGGACTGAAGCTTTCTTT. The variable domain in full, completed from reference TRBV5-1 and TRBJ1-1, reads KAGVTQTPRYLIKTRGQQVTLSCSPISGHRSVSWYQQTPGQGLQFLFEYFSETQRNKGNFPGRFSGRQFSNSRSEMNVSTLELGDSALYLCASSLSRGTEAFFGQGTRLTVV.

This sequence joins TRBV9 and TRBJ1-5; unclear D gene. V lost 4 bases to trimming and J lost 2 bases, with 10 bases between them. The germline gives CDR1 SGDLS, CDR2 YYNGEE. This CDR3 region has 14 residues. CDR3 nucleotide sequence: TGTGCCAGCAGCCAGAATGGTGGCAATCAGCCCCAGCATTTT. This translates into CASSQNGGNQPQHF.

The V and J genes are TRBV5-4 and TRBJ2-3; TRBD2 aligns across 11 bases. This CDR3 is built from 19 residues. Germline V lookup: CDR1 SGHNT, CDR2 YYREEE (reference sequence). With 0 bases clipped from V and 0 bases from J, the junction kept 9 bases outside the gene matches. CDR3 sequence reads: CASSLELAGGGTSTDTQYF. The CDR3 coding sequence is TGTGCCAGCAGCTTGGAGCTAGCGGGAGGAGGGACTAGCACAGATACGCAGTATTTT.

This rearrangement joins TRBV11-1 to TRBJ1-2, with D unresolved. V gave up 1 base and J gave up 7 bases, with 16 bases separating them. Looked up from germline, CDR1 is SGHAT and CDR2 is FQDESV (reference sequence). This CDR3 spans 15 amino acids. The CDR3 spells CASSLDYGIQRGYTF. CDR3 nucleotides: TGTGCCAGCAGCTTAGATTACGGGATCCAGCGTGGCTACACCTTC.

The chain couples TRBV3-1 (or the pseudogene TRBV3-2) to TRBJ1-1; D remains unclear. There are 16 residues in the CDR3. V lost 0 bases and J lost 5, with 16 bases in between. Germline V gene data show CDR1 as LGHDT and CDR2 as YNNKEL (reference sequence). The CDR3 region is CASSQDGWAEGTEAFF. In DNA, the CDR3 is TGTGCCAGCAGCCAAGATGGATGGGCTGAGGGTACTGAAGCTTTCTTT.

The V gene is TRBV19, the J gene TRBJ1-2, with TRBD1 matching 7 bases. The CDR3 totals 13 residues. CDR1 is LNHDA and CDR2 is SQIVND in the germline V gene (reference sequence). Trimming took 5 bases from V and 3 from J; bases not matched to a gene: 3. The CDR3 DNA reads TGTGCCAGTAGTTACGGGACAGACTATGGCTACACCTTC. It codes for CASSYGTDYGYTF.

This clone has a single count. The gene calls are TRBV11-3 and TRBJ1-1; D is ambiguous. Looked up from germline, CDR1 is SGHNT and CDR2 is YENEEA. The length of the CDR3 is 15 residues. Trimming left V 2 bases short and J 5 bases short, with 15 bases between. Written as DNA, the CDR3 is TGTGCCAGCAGCTTAATGGCAGGTTGGCATACTGAAGCTTTCTTT. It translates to CASSLMAGWHTEAFF. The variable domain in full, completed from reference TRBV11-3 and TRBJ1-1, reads EAGVVQSPRYKIIEKKQPVAFWCNPISGHNTLYWYLQNLGQGPELLIRYENEEAVDDSQLPKDRFSAERLKGVDSTLKIQPAELGDSAVYLCASSLMAGWHTEAFFGQGTRLTVV.

This CDR3 reads CASRDRNNEQFF. CDR3 bases: TGTGCCAGCAGGGACAGAAACAATGAGCAGTTCTTC. The chain employs TRBV28 and TRBJ2-1; a weak D match, TRBD1 (6 bases). Germline CDR1 and CDR2: MDHEN and SYDVKM. V gave up 6 bases and J gave up 5 bases, with 8 bases separating them. The CDR3 spans 12 residues. Variable domain in full (rest from reference TRBV28 and TRBJ2-1): DVKVTQSSRYLVKRTGEKVFLECVQDMDHENMFWYRQDPGLGLRLIYFSYDVKMKEKGDIPEGYSVSREKKERFSLILESASTNQTSMYLCASRDRNNEQFFGPGTRLTVL.

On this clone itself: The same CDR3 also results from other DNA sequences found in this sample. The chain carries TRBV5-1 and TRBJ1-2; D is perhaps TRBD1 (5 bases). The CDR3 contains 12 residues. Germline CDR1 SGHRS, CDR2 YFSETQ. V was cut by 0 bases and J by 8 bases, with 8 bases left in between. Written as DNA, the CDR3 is TGCGCCAGCAGCTTGGGCGGGGACGGCTACACCTTC. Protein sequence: CASSLGGDGYTF. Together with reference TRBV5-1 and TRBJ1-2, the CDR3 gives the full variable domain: KAGVTQTPRYLIKTRGQQVTLSCSPISGHRSVSWYQQTPGQGLQFLFEYFSETQRNKGNFPGRFSGRQFSNSRSEMNVSTLELGDSALYLCASSLGGDGYTFGSGTRLTVV.

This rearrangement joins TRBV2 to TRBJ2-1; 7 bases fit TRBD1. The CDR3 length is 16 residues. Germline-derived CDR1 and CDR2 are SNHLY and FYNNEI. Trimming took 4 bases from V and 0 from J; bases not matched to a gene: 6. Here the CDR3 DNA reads TGTGCCAGCAGTGGGGGACAGAAGAGCTCCTACAATGAGCAGTTCTTC. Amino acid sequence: CASSGGQKSSYNEQFF.

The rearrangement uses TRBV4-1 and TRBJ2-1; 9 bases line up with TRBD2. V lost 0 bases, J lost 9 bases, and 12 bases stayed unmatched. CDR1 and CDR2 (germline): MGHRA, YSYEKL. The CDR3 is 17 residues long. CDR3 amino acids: CASSQDLGSGRRGEQFF. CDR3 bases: TGCGCCAGCAGCCAAGATCTAGGTAGCGGGAGACGGGGTGAGCAGTTCTTC.